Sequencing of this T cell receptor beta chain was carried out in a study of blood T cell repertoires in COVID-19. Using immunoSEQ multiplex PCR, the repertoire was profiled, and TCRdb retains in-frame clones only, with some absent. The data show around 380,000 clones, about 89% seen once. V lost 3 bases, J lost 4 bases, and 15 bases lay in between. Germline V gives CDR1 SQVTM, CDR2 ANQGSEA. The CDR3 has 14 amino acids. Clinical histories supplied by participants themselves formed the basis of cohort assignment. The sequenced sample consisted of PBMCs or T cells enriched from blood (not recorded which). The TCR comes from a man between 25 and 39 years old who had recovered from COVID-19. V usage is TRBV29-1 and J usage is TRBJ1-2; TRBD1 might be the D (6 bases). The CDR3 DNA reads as TGCAGCGTTGAGGGGTTTGGACAGTCCTATGGCTACACCTTC. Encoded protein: CSVEGFGQSYGYTF. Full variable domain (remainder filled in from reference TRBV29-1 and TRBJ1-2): SAVISQKPSRDICQRGTSLTIQCQVDSQVTMMFWYRQQPGQSLTLIATANQGSEATYESGFVIDKFPISRPNLTFSTLTVSNMSPEDSSIYLCSVEGFGQSYGYTFGSGTRLTVV.